The 29 T cell receptor beta chains in this list originate from one sample, sequenced in a study of shared clonotypes between healthy human individuals. Generated by immunoSEQ multiplex PCR, the TCRdb table keeps only in-frame clones and is missing some. The sample consists of roughly 760,000 clones, 74% of them appearing once. The sequencing input was memory CD4+ T cells sorted from blood. Subset meaning: CD45RA-negative fraction. The receptors stem from a woman aged 25 to 39 in good health.

The rearrangement links TRBV9 to TRBJ2-3; the D is unclear. V dropped 3 bases and J dropped 0 bases, with 8 bases sitting between them. The germline CDR1 and CDR2 sequences are SGDLS and YYNGEE. The CDR3 spans 14 residues. The CDR3 DNA follows: TGTGCCAGCAGCGATCCCCGTAGCACAGATACGCAGTATTTT. Its translation: CASSDPRSTDTQYF.

V gene TRBV4-1 combines with J gene TRBJ1-1, with a possible D match to TRBD1 (5 bases). The V end was cut by 4 bases, the J end by 4 bases, with 10 bases between. CDR1 is MGHRA and CDR2 is YSYEKL in the germline V gene. The CDR3 spans 13 residues. The CDR3 coding sequence is TGCGCCAGCAGCCGGGGACCGGGCACTGAAGCTTTCTTT. Protein: CASSRGPGTEAFF.

The chain employs TRBV10-3 and TRBJ1-2, with 9 bases that match TRBD1. The CDR3 runs to 15 residues. Germline trimming cut 5 bases from V and 4 bases from J; bases unmatched to any gene: 8. Germline loops: CDR1 ENHRY, CDR2 SYGVKD. CDR3 in amino acids: CAISTAGTGIYGYTF. CDR3 sequence (DNA): TGTGCCATCAGTACCGCCGGGACAGGGATCTATGGCTACACCTTC.

The chain links TRBV10-3 to TRBJ2-7, with TRBD2 matching 7 bases. Germline lookup yields CDR1 ENHRY and CDR2 SYGVKD. The CDR3 runs 16 residues. The trim removed 0 bases at V and 2 bases at J, leaving 7 bases unmatched. The CDR3 DNA is TGTGCCATCAGTGAGTCGATAGCGGGCGGGGCCTACGAGCAGTACTTC. Translated, it gives CAISESIAGGAYEQYF.

Points on this clone: Relative to the germline gene, one junction end is altered; a read error may explain this. Other DNA sequences in this sample translate to the same CDR3. The V and J genes are TRBV19 and TRBJ1-5; D uncertain. The CDR3 is 15 residues long. Germline V gives CDR1 LNHDA, CDR2 SQIVND (reference sequence). In nucleotides, the CDR3 is TGTGCCAGTAGCATAGCCGTGTATAGCAATCAGCCCCAGCATTTT. As protein: CASSIAVYSNQPQHF.

The chain uses TRBV5-1 and TRBJ1-4; TRBD1 is a possible D gene (6 bases). V gave up 5 bases and J gave up 8 bases, with 16 bases separating them. Per the germline V gene, CDR1 is SGHRS and CDR2 is YFSETQ. CDR3 length equals 14 residues. This CDR3 is CASSLNAGVEKLFF. CDR3 DNA: TGCGCCAGCAGTTTGAATGCAGGGGTCGAAAAACTGTTTTTT.

The chain is built from TRBV7-8 and TRBJ1-5; D is unresolved. This CDR3 comprises 15 residues. Germline loops: CDR1 SGHVS, CDR2 FQNEAQ. V lost 5 bases and J lost 3, with 14 bases in between. The CDR3 reads CASSPENGNNQPQHF. The DNA for the CDR3 is TGTGCCAGCAGCCCTGAAAACGGGAACAATCAGCCCCAGCATTTT.

The CDR3 region is CASTPPRKDSVYGYTF. In DNA form, the CDR3 reads TGTGCCAGCACCCCCCCCCGCAAGGATTCGGTTTATGGCTACACCTTC. The chain combines TRBV6-9 with TRBJ1-2; D is ambiguous. The CDR3 sequence is 16 residues long. CDR1 is MNHGY, CDR2 SVAAGI, per germline. With 7 bases removed from V and 5 bases from J, the gap between germline ends came to 23 bases.

The gene calls are TRBV7-2 and TRBJ2-7; D possibly uses TRBD1 or TRBD2 (5 bases each). The CDR3 sequence is 14 residues long. Per the germline V gene, CDR1 is SGHTA and CDR2 is FQGNSA. Trimming cost V 3 bases and J 9 bases, with 18 bases left between them. CDR3 sequence (DNA): TGTGCCAGCAGCTTGGGACCCCACACGGGCGCGCAGTACTTC. It yields the protein CASSLGPHTGAQYF.

The chain joins TRBV5-1 to TRBJ2-7; tentatively, D is TRBD2 (6 bases). V was cut by 0 bases and J by 4 bases, with 14 bases left in between. The CDR3 has 15 amino acids. The germline CDR1 and CDR2 sequences are SGHRS and YFSETQ. The CDR3 reads CASSLGGNQAYEQYF. The DNA for the CDR3 is TGCGCCAGCAGCTTGGGCGGGAACCAGGCATACGAGCAGTACTTC.

The chain links TRBV18 to TRBJ1-1; D possibly corresponds to TRBD1 (5 bases). V lost 3 bases and J lost 1, with 9 bases in between. The CDR3 is 14 amino acids. Germline CDR1 is KGHSH and CDR2 is LQKENI. The CDR3 spells CASSPNQGNTEAFF. The CDR3, as DNA: TGTGCCAGCTCACCGAACCAGGGGAACACTGAAGCTTTCTTT.

This clone has more than one count but fewer than ten. This CDR3 reads CASSLRLGTTNEQFF. CDR3 coding DNA: TGTGCCAGTAGTCTCCGCTTGGGGACAACCAATGAGCAGTTCTTC. The V gene is TRBV19, the J gene TRBJ2-1; weak D call: TRBD1 (6 bases). The germline CDR1 and CDR2 sequences are LNHDA and SQIVND (reference sequence). Trimming shortened V by 5 bases and J by 6 bases, and 17 bases separated the two germline ends. The CDR3 covers 15 residues. Looking up the rest from reference TRBV19 and TRBJ2-1 gives the full variable domain: DGGITQSPKYLFRKEGQNVTLSCEQNLNHDAMYWYRQDPGQGLRLIYYSQIVNDFQKGDIAEGYSVSREKKESFPLTVTSAQKNPTAFYLCASSLRLGTTNEQFFGPGTRLTVL.

This chain links TRBV5-1 with TRBJ1-1; no clear D gene. CDR3 length: 12 amino acids. CDR1 and CDR2 from the germline V gene are SGHRS and YFSETQ. With 0 bases removed from V and 7 bases from J, the gap between germline ends came to 7 bases. For the CDR3, the DNA is TGCGCCAGCAGCTTGGGTACCGGTGAAGCTTTCTTT. Amino acids: CASSLGTGEAFF.

This CDR3 is CASSESRVGQPQHF. For the CDR3, the DNA is TGTGCCAGCAGTGAATCTCGGGTGGGGCAGCCCCAGCATTTT. This chain joins TRBV25-1 and TRBJ1-5; D unresolved. Germline values: CDR1 MGHDK, CDR2 SYGVNS. This CDR3 has 14 residues. Trimming pared 1 base from V and 7 bases from J, leaving 11 bases between.

The chain carries TRBV2 and TRBJ1-1; 7 bases line up with TRBD1. V was clipped by 3 bases and J by 12 bases; unmatched bases: 7. The germline V gene encodes CDR1 SNHLY and CDR2 FYNNEI. The CDR3 runs to 12 residues. In nucleotides, the CDR3 is TGTGCCAGCAGTGATATGACAGGGCTTACTTTCTTT. This sequence encodes CASSDMTGLTFF.

Many counts were recorded for this clone. The chain carries TRBV7-2 and TRBJ1-3; D unresolved. CDR3 length equals 14 residues. Germline values: CDR1 SGHTA, CDR2 FQGNSA. Trimming removed 5 bases at V and 0 bases at J, with 8 bases between. CDR3 protein: CASSPIYSGNTIYF. CDR3 nucleotides: TGTGCCAGCAGCCCGATCTACTCTGGAAACACCATATATTTT.

DNA of the CDR3: TGCGCCAGCAGTTTTGGGACTAGCGGGAACCCAACCGCCTACGAGCAGTACTTC. Protein: CASSFGTSGNPTAYEQYF. V usage is TRBV5-1 and J usage is TRBJ2-7, with 13 bases aligning to TRBD2. With 5 bases clipped from V and 2 bases from J, the junction kept 13 bases outside the gene matches. This CDR3 region has 18 residues. The germline V gene has CDR1 SGHRS and CDR2 YFSETQ.

This clone has a handful of counts. This sequence joins TRBV7-9 and TRBJ2-1, with D unresolved. Per germline, CDR1 SEHNR and CDR2 FQNEAQ (reference sequence). This CDR3 has 14 residues. Trimming took off 1 base at V and 9 bases at J, with 13 bases between the two ends. CDR3 sequence reads: CASSLVVQQPEQFF. CDR3 DNA: TGTGCCAGCAGCTTAGTTGTCCAGCAGCCTGAGCAGTTCTTC.

The chain's CDR3 is CASSHPLGRRTQGTGELFF. For the CDR3, the DNA is TGTGCCAGCAGCCACCCGCTGGGACGGAGAACCCAAGGCACCGGGGAGCTGTTTTTT. This rearrangement joins TRBV7-9 to TRBJ2-2; D is tentatively TRBD1 or TRBD2 (5 bases each). CDR3 length equals 19 residues. Trimming took 5 bases from V and 4 from J, leaving 26 bases between them. Germline CDR1 and CDR2: SEHNR and FQNEAQ (reference sequence).

The gene calls are TRBV20-1 and TRBJ2-1; D is uncertain. The CDR3 length is 11 residues. The germline gives CDR1 DFQATT, CDR2 SNEGSKA (reference sequence). Deletions cut 5 bases from V and 2 bases from J, with 4 bases between. Here the CDR3 DNA reads TGCAGTGCTCTACCCTACAATGAGCAGTTCTTC. Translated, it gives CSALPYNEQFF.

This clone was seen a handful of times. The rearrangement uses TRBV27 and TRBJ1-2; 7 positions agree with TRBD1. CDR3 length: 16 amino acids. Germline values: CDR1 MNHEY, CDR2 SMNVEV (reference sequence). V lost 4 bases to trimming and J lost 4 bases; unmatched junction nucleotides: 12. Here the CDR3 DNA reads TGTGCCAGCAGTTCCCAGGACAGGCTGTCGTTCTATGGCTACACCTTC. As protein: CASSSQDRLSFYGYTF.

This clone came up once. CDR3 coding DNA: TGCGCCAGCAGCTTGGAGGTAGCGGGACTAAAGACCCAGTACTTC. Translating it yields CASSLEVAGLKTQYF. V usage is TRBV5-1 and J usage is TRBJ2-5; 8 nucleotides agree with TRBD2. This CDR3 has 15 residues. The germline V gene encodes CDR1 SGHRS and CDR2 YFSETQ. V trimming: 0 bases; J trimming: 6 bases; junction bases outside the gene matches: 7. Based on the CDR3 plus reference TRBV5-1 and TRBJ2-5, the full variable domain is KAGVTQTPRYLIKTRGQQVTLSCSPISGHRSVSWYQQTPGQGLQFLFEYFSETQRNKGNFPGRFSGRQFSNSRSEMNVSTLELGDSALYLCASSLEVAGLKTQYFGPGTRLLVL.

About this clone itself: Other DNA sequences within the sample encode an identical CDR3. This rearrangement joins TRBV2 to TRBJ2-5; D call uncertain. The germline CDR1 and CDR2 sequences are SNHLY and FYNNEI. Trimming left V 6 bases short and J 2 bases short, with 4 bases between. The CDR3 loop spans 11 amino acids. CDR3 nucleotides: TGTGCCAGCAGGACACAAGAGACCCAGTACTTC. Its translation is CASRTQETQYF.

The chain is built from TRBV28 and TRBJ2-7; 8 bases fit TRBD1. Germline values: CDR1 MDHEN, CDR2 SYDVKM. V trimming: 3 bases; J trimming: 1 base; junction bases outside the gene matches: 5. The CDR3 is 15 amino acids. The CDR3 DNA sequence: TGTGCCAGCAGTTTCCAGGGGGCAAGGTCCTACGAGCAGTACTTC. As protein: CASSFQGARSYEQYF.

Comment on this clone: Other nucleotide sequences from this sample produce the same CDR3. The J gene is TRBJ2-5, the V gene TRBV6-6; TRBD1 is a possible D gene (6 bases). Germline CDR1 MNHNY, CDR2 SVGAGI (reference sequence). The V end was cut by 0 bases, the J end by 2 bases, with 7 bases between. There are 14 residues in the CDR3. CDR3 sequence (DNA): TGTGCCAGCAGTTACTCTGGACAGCAAGAGACCCAGTACTTC. Protein product: CASSYSGQQETQYF.

At least ten counts were recorded for this clone. This chain uses TRBV25-1 with TRBJ1-4, with 9 positions matching TRBD1. Germline CDR1 and CDR2: MGHDK and SYGVNS. This CDR3 spans 14 amino acids. J gave up 8 bases and V 6 bases, and 7 bases lay outside the gene matches. CDR3 DNA sequence: TGTGCCAGCAGCCCGGGACAGGGAAGGGAAAAACTGTTTTTT. Its protein is CASSPGQGREKLFF.

The chain couples TRBV5-1 to TRBJ2-2; TRBD1 might be the D (5 bases). Trimming shortened V by 5 bases and J by 3 bases, and 8 bases separated the two germline ends. Germline V gene sequence: CDR1 SGHRS, CDR2 YFSETQ. CDR3 size: 13 residues. The CDR3: CASRSGHTGELFF. CDR3 nucleotides: TGCGCCAGCAGGTCAGGGCACACCGGGGAGCTGTTTTTT.

This chain uses TRBV2 with TRBJ1-2; D is unclear. The CDR3 runs 14 residues. The V gene's germline CDR1 is SNHLY and CDR2 FYNNEI. V was shortened by 0 bases and J by 5 bases, with 10 bases between the two germline ends. The CDR3 loop reads CASSEALLGYGYTF. The CDR3 nucleotides read TGTGCCAGCAGTGAAGCGCTTCTGGGATATGGCTACACCTTC. Full variable domain (rest looked up from reference TRBV2 and TRBJ1-2): EPEVTQTPSHQVTQMGQEVILRCVPISNHLYFYWYRQILGQKVEFLVSFYNNEISEKSEIFDDQFSVERPDGSNFTLKIRSTKLEDSAMYFCASSEALLGYGYTFGSGTRLTVV.

A single count supports this clone. The chain couples TRBV7-8 to TRBJ1-1; tentative D call: TRBD1 (5 bases). In germline, CDR1 is SGHVS, CDR2 FQNEAQ. Trimming left V 5 bases short and J 3 bases short, with 13 bases between. The CDR3 consists of 14 residues. The CDR3 sequence: CASSPARRDTEAFF. CDR3 bases: TGTGCCAGCAGCCCCGCCCGCAGGGACACTGAAGCTTTCTTT.